The 2 T cell receptor beta chains reported below all come from one sample, sequenced in a study of T cell repertoires in cytomegalovirus infection. TCRdb processed the reads anew with MiXCR; each CDR3 protein has one entry. The sample holds some 220,000 distinct CDR3 sequences, approximately 6.7% seen once. Input material: PBMCs. The receptors here all came from a human donor in good health (CMV status not recorded). Some clones in this sample may be carry-over from other donors' samples.

This clonotype was observed at least ten times. The chain carries TRBV4-2 and TRBJ2-5; 9 nucleotides match TRBD2. The CDR3 covers 15 residues. J lost 5 bases, V lost 0 bases, and 4 bases had no gene match. The germline gives CDR1 LGHNA, CDR2 YNFKEQ. Here the CDR3 reads CASSQDSGGSETQYF. CDR3 in DNA: TGTGCCAGCAGCCAAGATAGCGGGGGCAGCGAGACCCAGTACTTC.

Ten or more counts support this clonotype. The gene calls are TRBV6-2 or TRBV6-3 and TRBJ2-5; the D is unclear. The V and J ends lost 2 bases and 5 bases respectively, with 3 bases between them. The CDR3 loop spans 11 amino acids. Germline loops: CDR1 MNHEY, CDR2 SVGEGT. The CDR3 protein is CASSYGETQYF. The CDR3 DNA sequence: TGTGCCAGCAGTTACGGGGAGACCCAGTACTTC.